The 8 T cell receptor beta chains listed next were all sequenced from one sample in a study of T cell changes during pregnancy in multiple sclerosis. Clones were sequenced by immunoSEQ multiplex PCR, and TCRdb holds only the in-frame ones, with some missing. The data contain 30,000 to 40,000 clones, about 91% of them singletons. The source material was CD4+ T cells from peripheral blood mononuclear cells, sampled in the third trimester of pregnancy. The receptors were sampled from a female donor in good health, enrolled as a control in a pregnancy study.

The chain recombines TRBV4-2 with TRBJ2-1; 8 positions agree with TRBD2. With V trimmed by 1 base and J by 7 bases, 9 bases remained unmatched. CDR3 length equals 16 residues. Germline values: CDR1 LGHNA, CDR2 YNFKEQ. CDR3 region: CASSQAEREMVNEQFF. The CDR3 bases are TGTGCCAGCAGCCAAGCTGAGCGGGAGATGGTTAATGAGCAGTTCTTC.

The V gene is TRBV7-3, the J gene TRBJ2-3; D is undetermined. V gave up 6 bases and J gave up 2 bases, with 12 bases separating them. CDR3 length: 14 residues. Germline lookup yields CDR1 SGHTA and CDR2 FQGTGA. The CDR3 reads CASRTERLTDTQYF. CDR3 nucleotides: TGTGCCAGCAGGACCGAGCGCCTCACAGATACGCAGTATTTT.

The chain joins TRBV11-2 to TRBJ2-1; D gene unclear. The CDR3 covers 15 residues. Germline V gene data show CDR1 as SGHAT and CDR2 as FQNNGV. Trimming pared 0 bases from V and 0 bases from J, leaving 6 bases between. The CDR3 spells CASSLDHSSYNEQFF. The CDR3 DNA reads as TGTGCCAGCAGCTTAGATCATAGCTCCTACAATGAGCAGTTCTTC.

V is TRBV28 and J is TRBJ1-1, with 8 positions matching TRBD1. The V gene end was trimmed by 2 bases and the J gene end by 1 base; junction bases not matched to a gene: 9. The CDR3 spans 17 residues. The germline gives CDR1 MDHEN, CDR2 SYDVKM. The CDR3 bases are TGTGCCAGCAGTTTACTCGGGACAGGCAAGCGGAACACTGAAGCTTTCTTT. It is translated as CASSLLGTGKRNTEAFF.

In this sample, this clone turned up a few times. The chain combines TRBV10-2 with TRBJ1-6; D possibly corresponds to TRBD1 (6 bases). Germline V lookup: CDR1 WSHSY, CDR2 SAAADI. The CDR3 extends over 15 amino acids. The germline V and J ends were trimmed by 7 bases and 8 bases, with 18 bases remaining between them. The CDR3 region has the DNA TGCGCCAGCAAGGGGGGGTACACCGGCGATTCACCCCTCCACTTT. Encoded protein: CASKGGYTGDSPLHF.

V usage is TRBV28 and J usage is TRBJ2-3; 9 bases match TRBD2. The CDR3 consists of 15 residues. V dropped 2 bases and J dropped 5; count of bases not matched to a gene: 5. Germline CDR1 and CDR2: MDHEN and SYDVKM. In nucleotides, the CDR3 is TGTGCCAGCAGTTTACAGCGGGGGGTTTTAGATACGCAGTATTTT. This codes for CASSLQRGVLDTQYF.

The genes are TRBV28 and TRBJ2-3, with 8 positions matching TRBD2. The length of the CDR3 is 15 residues. The V segment lost 4 bases and the J segment 5 bases; nucleotides outside the gene matches: 8. CDR1 is MDHEN, CDR2 SYDVKM, per germline. The CDR3 here is CASSWAGGLRDTQYF. In nucleotides, the CDR3 is TGTGCCAGCAGTTGGGCGGGGGGCCTTAGAGATACGCAGTATTTT.

This chain links TRBV5-1 with TRBJ2-7; tentatively, D is TRBD2 (6 bases). This CDR3 contains 14 residues. Trimming stripped 4 bases from V and 2 bases from J, with 13 bases between. Germline CDR1 reads SGHRS; CDR2 reads YFSETQ. In nucleotides, the CDR3 is TGCGCCAGCAGCGCGGGGATGGGGACCTACGAGCAGTACTTC. This codes for CASSAGMGTYEQYF.